These 13 T cell receptor beta chains were all obtained from the same sample, sequenced in a study of T-cell memory formation after mild COVID-19. TCRdb passed the 5' RACE reads through MiXCR, listing each CDR3 protein once. This sample yields 340,000 or so distinct CDR3 sequences, of which 10% to 15% are seen a single time; 20% to 25% belongs to the top ten. Sequencing was carried out using PBMCs or a T cell subset sorted from them (not recorded which). All receptors come from a man between 18 and 29 years old who had mild COVID-19 (a few samples of this study predate the infection). Cell type and time point are not known.

This clonotype was picked up a small number of times. V gene TRBV10-3 combines with J gene TRBJ2-1; 8 bases line up with TRBD2. This CDR3 contains 13 residues. Trimming cost V 6 bases and J 7 bases; bases outside gene matches: 5. From germline, CDR1 is ENHRY and CDR2 SYGVKD. The chain's CDR3 is CAISGGAGNEQFF. CDR3 coding DNA: TGTGCCATCAGCGGGGGGGCCGGGAATGAGCAGTTCTTC.

This clonotype was found a few times. The chain links TRBV6-2 or TRBV6-3 to TRBJ1-5; D ambiguous. The CDR3 consists of 13 residues. Trimming pared 7 bases from V and 1 base from J, leaving 8 bases between. Germline values: CDR1 MNHEY, CDR2 SVGEGT. CDR3 protein: CASTGNSNQPQHF. The CDR3, as DNA: TGTGCCAGCACGGGAAACAGCAATCAGCCCCAGCATTTT.

The chain uses TRBV3-1 and TRBJ2-3; 13 positions match TRBD2. J was trimmed by 5 bases and V by 4 bases; bases with no gene match: 6. The CDR3 totals 16 residues. Germline V gene lookup returns CDR1 LGHDT and CDR2 YNNKEL (reference sequence). The CDR3 loop is CASSLGLAGELDTQYF. The DNA of the CDR3 is TGTGCCAGCAGCCTAGGACTAGCGGGGGAACTAGATACGCAGTATTTT.

This clonotype was picked up a small number of times. The chain joins TRBV10-3 to TRBJ2-7, with 7 bases fitting TRBD1. Per the germline V gene, CDR1 is ENHRY and CDR2 is SYGVKD. The CDR3 consists of 15 residues. V lost 5 bases and J lost 4; bases outside the gene matches: 11. In DNA form, the CDR3 reads TGTGCCATCAGTAGGACCCCGGGACAGACTTACGAGCAGTACTTC. This sequence encodes CAISRTPGQTYEQYF.

This clonotype appeared many times. This chain joins TRBV20-1 and TRBJ2-3; D perhaps matches TRBD2 (6 bases). The V end was cut by 5 bases, the J end by 6 bases, with 12 bases between. The CDR3 is made up of 12 amino acids. Germline V gene sequence: CDR1 DFQATT, CDR2 SNEGSKA (reference sequence). CDR3 DNA: TGCAGTGCTGACGCGGGGTCGGATACGCAGTATTTT. Its translation: CSADAGSDTQYF.

This clonotype appeared a few times. The chain links TRBV5-1 to TRBJ1-2; D not certain. Germline CDR1 reads SGHRS; CDR2 reads YFSETQ. The CDR3 length is 14 residues. V was pared by 4 bases and J by 2 bases, with 12 bases between. The CDR3 coding sequence is TGCGCCAGCAGCGGCATGGGTCAGAACTATGGCTACACCTTC. Its translation: CASSGMGQNYGYTF.

The chain couples TRBV30 to TRBJ2-3, with 11 bases that match TRBD2. Trimming removed 1 base from V and 6 bases from J; junction bases left unmatched: 0. The germline CDR1 and CDR2 sequences are GTSNPN and SVGIG (reference sequence). CDR3 length: 13 residues. The CDR3 nucleotides read TGTGCCTGGAGTGGGACTAGCGGGGATACGCAGTATTTT. Protein sequence: CAWSGTSGDTQYF. Supplemented by reference TRBV30 and TRBJ2-3, the full variable domain reads SQTIHQWPATLVQPVGSPLSLECTVEGTSNPNLYWYRQAAGRGLQLLFYSVGIGQISSEVPQNLSASRPQDRQFILSSKKLLLSDSGFYLCAWSGTSGDTQYFGPGTRLTVL.

In this sample, this clonotype turned up a few times. V usage is TRBV2 and J usage is TRBJ1-1, with no clear D. V was clipped by 3 bases and J by 5 bases, with 7 bases between them. The germline CDR1 and CDR2 sequences are SNHLY and FYNNEI. The CDR3 extends over 12 amino acids. Here the CDR3 DNA reads TGTGCCAGCAGTGACTCCCGGACTGAAGCTTTCTTT. Translating it yields CASSDSRTEAFF.

This clonotype came up once. This chain links TRBV7-2 with TRBJ1-2; D not resolved. The CDR3 length is 15 residues. V was pared by 1 base and J by 7 bases, with 16 bases between. Germline CDR1 SGHTA, CDR2 FQGNSA. CDR3 sequence: CASSLGIWVEVGYTF. CDR3 bases: TGTGCCAGCAGCTTAGGAATCTGGGTTGAGGTTGGCTACACCTTC.

This clonotype appeared many times. The chain recombines TRBV9 with TRBJ2-2; 7 positions match TRBD2. CDR1 and CDR2 from the germline V gene are SGDLS and YYNGEE. The CDR3 runs 16 residues. The V and J ends lost 3 bases and 2 bases, in that order; junction bases with no gene match: 7. The CDR3 sequence: CASSELGGGNTGELFF. CDR3 in DNA: TGTGCCAGCAGCGAACTGGGCGGGGGAAACACCGGGGAGCTGTTTTTT. Drawing the rest from reference TRBV9 and TRBJ2-2, the complete variable domain is DSGVTQTPKHLITATGQRVTLRCSPRSGDLSVYWYQQSLDQGLQFLIQYYNGEERAKGNILERFSAQQFPDLHSELNLSSLELGDSALYFCASSELGGGNTGELFFGEGSRLTVL.

V is TRBV12-3 or TRBV12-4 and J is TRBJ2-1; 12 bases agree with TRBD2. After removal of 5 bases from V and 0 bases from J, the junction contained 5 bases not matched to a gene. There are 17 residues in the CDR3. CDR3 sequence (DNA): TGTGCCAGCAGTACGACTAGCGGGGGCCGCTCCTACAATGAGCAGTTCTTC. Its translation is CASSTTSGGRSYNEQFF.

This clonotype was found a few times. This chain links TRBV6-5 with TRBJ1-2; D unresolved. Trimming stripped 8 bases from V and 8 bases from J, with 12 bases between. The CDR3 length is 11 residues. The germline gives CDR1 MNHEY, CDR2 SVGAGI. The DNA of the CDR3 is TGTGCCAGCGTCTCGGCCCGGGGCTACACCTTC. The encoded protein is CASVSARGYTF.

This clonotype was counted a few times. This chain uses TRBV6-2 or TRBV6-3 with TRBJ2-7; D gene unclear. Trimming removed 4 bases at V and 3 bases at J, with 16 bases between. Looked up from germline, CDR1 is MNHEY and CDR2 is SVGEGT. The CDR3 length is 15 residues. CDR3 residues: CASSSRASRIYEQYF. CDR3 sequence (DNA): TGTGCCAGCAGTTCCCGGGCCTCACGGATCTACGAGCAGTACTTC.